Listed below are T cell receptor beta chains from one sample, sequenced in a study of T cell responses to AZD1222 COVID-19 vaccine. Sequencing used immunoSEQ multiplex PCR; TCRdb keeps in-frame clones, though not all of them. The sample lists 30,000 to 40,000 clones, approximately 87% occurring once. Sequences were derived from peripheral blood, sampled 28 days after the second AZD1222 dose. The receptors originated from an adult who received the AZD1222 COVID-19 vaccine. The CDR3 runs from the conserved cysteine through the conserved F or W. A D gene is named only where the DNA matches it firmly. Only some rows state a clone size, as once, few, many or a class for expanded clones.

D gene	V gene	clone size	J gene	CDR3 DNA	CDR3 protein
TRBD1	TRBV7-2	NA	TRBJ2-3	TGTGCCAGCAGCTTAAGACAGGGACAGGCAGATACGCAGTATTTT	CASSLRQGQADTQYF
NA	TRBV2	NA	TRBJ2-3	TGTGCCAGCAGCCGCTTAGAAACAGATACGCAGTATTTT	CASSRLETDTQYF
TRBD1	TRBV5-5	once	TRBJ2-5	TGTGCCAGCAGCTTTCGGGACAGGGATATACAGACCCAGTACTTC	CASSFRDRDIQTQYF
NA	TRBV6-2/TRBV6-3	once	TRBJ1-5	TGTGCCAGCAGTTACTCGAAAAGGTGGAGAAGCAATCAGCCCCAGCATTTT	CASSYSKRWRSNQPQHF
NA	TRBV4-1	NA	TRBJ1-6	TGCGCCAGCAGCCAATTCACCGGGAAACTGGATTCACCCCTCCACTTT	CASSQFTGKLDSPLHF
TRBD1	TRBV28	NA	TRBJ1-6	TGTGCCAGCACTCGGACAGGGTCTATTTTGTCACCCCTCCACTTT	CASTRTGSILSPLHF
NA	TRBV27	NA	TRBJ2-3	TGTGCCAGCAGTTTTTTATCTAGCACACAACTCCCGCATACGCAGTATTTT	CASSFLSSTQLPHTQYF
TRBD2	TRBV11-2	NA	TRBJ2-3	TGTGCCAGCAGCCCAATTTGGGGACTAGCGGGGGCCACAGATACGCAGTATTTT	CASSPIWGLAGATDTQYF
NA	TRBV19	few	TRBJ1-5	TGTGCCAGTAGTATCGCAGGTTATAGCAATCAGCCCCAGCATTTT	CASSIAGYSNQPQHF
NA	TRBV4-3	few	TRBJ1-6	TGCGCCAGCAGCCTAGAGTGGGAGGTCAATTCACCCCTCCACTTT	CASSLEWEVNSPLHF
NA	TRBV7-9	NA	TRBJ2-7	TGTGCCAGCAGCTTAGATTTTGGCAGGGATCGAATCCAGCAGTACTTC	CASSLDFGRDRIQQYF
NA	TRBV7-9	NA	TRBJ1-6	TGTGCCAGCAGCTTTTTGGGGGATAATTCACCCCTCCACTTT	CASSFLGDNSPLHF
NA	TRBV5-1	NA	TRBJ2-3	TGCGCCAGCAGCCCCCTAAGCACAGATACGCAGTATTTT	CASSPLSTDTQYF
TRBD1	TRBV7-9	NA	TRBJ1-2	TGTGCCAGCAGCTCCGAGGGGGGACAGGACTTC	CASSSEGGQDF
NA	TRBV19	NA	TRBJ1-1	TGTGCCAGTACTTTGGAAGGTGTGAACACTGAAGCTTTCTTT	CASTLEGVNTEAFF
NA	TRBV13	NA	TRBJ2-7	TGTGCCAGCAGCTCCCAAGTCGAGCAGTACTTC	CASSSQVEQYF
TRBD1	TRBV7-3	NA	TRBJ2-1	TGTGCCAGCAGCCCACGGCGGGGACAGGGGGTAACCAATGAGCAGTTCTTC	CASSPRRGQGVTNEQFF
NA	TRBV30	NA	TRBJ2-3	TGTGCCTGGAGTCCATCGGTTACGCAGTATTTT	CAWSPSVTQYF
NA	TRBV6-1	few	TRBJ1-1	TGTGCCAGCACTAACGTAGGGTTTACTGAAGCTTTCTTT	CASTNVGFTEAFF
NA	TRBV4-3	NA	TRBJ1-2	TGCGCCAGCAGCCAAGACCTTGGGGGTTATGGCTACACCTTC	CASSQDLGGYGYTF
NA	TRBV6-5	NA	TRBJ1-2	TGTGCCAGCAGTTACTCGGGGGGGCTCTATGGCTACACCTTC	CASSYSGGLYGYTF
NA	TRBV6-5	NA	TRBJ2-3	TGTGCCAGCAGTCCACCTGGGACAGATACGCAGTATTTT	CASSPPGTDTQYF
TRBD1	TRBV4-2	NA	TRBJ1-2	TGTGCCAGCAGCCAAGACCTAGGTCAGGGACAGTATGGCTACACCTTC	CASSQDLGQGQYGYTF
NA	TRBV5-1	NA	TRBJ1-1	TGCGCCAGCAGCCGGGGTAATTCAGGCCGAGTTGCTGAAGCTTTCTTT	CASSRGNSGRVAEAFF
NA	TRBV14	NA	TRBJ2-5	TGTGCCAGCAGCCAACGGGGGAATCCCCAGTACTTC	CASSQRGNPQYF
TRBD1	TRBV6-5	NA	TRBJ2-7	TGTGCCAGCAGTTACTCCCCGGGACAGGGCTTCTACGAGCAGTACTTC	CASSYSPGQGFYEQYF
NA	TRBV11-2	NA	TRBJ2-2	TGTGCCAGCAGCTTAGATGCCGGGGAGCTGTTTTTT	CASSLDAGELFF
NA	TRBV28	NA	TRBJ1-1	TGTGCCAGCAGTCCAGGAGGGGGGAACACTGAAGCTTTCTTT	CASSPGGGNTEAFF
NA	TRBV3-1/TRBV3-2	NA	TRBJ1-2	TGTGCCAGCAGCCATTTCCCAGTGGATGGCTACACCTTC	CASSHFPVDGYTF
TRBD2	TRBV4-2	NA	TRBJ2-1	TGTGCCAGCAGCCCCCTCGACGGCACTAGCGGGCCCAACAATGAGCAGTTCTTC	CASSPLDGTSGPNNEQFF
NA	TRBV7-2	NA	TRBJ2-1	TGTGCCAGCAGCTTTTTCTATGAGCAGTTCTTC	CASSFFYEQFF
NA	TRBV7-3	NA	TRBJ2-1	TGTGCCAGCGGATTAGGATCCTACAATGAGCAGTTCTTC	CASGLGSYNEQFF
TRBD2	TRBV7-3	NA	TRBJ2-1	TGTGCCAGCAGCTTAAGTAGCGGGGGGGCCAATGAGCAGTTCTTC	CASSLSSGGANEQFF
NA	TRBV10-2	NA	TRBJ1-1	TGCGCCAGCAGTGATCGGGGGATGAACACTGAAGCTTTCTTT	CASSDRGMNTEAFF
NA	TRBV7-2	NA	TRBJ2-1	TGTGCCAGCAGCTTTAGAGGGGGGAACACCTACAATGAGCAGTTCTTC	CASSFRGGNTYNEQFF
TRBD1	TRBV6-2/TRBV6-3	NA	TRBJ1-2	TGTGCCAGCAGCGATACCCCGAGGGGGCTGTATGGCTACACCTTC	CASSDTPRGLYGYTF
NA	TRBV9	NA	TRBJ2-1	TGTGCCAGCAGCGTAAGCCCTATACCCTATGAGCAGTTCTTC	CASSVSPIPYEQFF
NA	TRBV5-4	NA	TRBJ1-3	TGTGCCAGCAGCCTCCCTGGGTCCTCTGGAAACACCATATATTTT	CASSLPGSSGNTIYF
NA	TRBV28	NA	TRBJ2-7	TGTGCCAGCAGTTTTGGGGGGCAGACCTACGAGCAGTACTTC	CASSFGGQTYEQYF
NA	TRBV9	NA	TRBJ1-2	TGTGCCAGCAGCGCCCCGGGAATCGGGGCTCAGACCTTC	CASSAPGIGAQTF
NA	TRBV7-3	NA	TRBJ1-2	TGTGCCAGCAGCAAGCAGCTCGTCTATGGCTACACCTTC	CASSKQLVYGYTF
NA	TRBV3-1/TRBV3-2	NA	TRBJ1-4	TGTGCCAGCAGCCAAGGAAACCTAGGGCTGTTTTTT	CASSQGNLGLFF
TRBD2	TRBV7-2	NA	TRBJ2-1	TGTGCCAGCAGCTTAGCGGGGGGGTTTTCCTACAATGAGCAGTTCTTC	CASSLAGGFSYNEQFF
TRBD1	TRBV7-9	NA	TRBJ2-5	TGTGCCAGCAGCTCCGGGACAGTCCAAGAGACCCAGTACTTC	CASSSGTVQETQYF
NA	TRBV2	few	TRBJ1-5	TGTGCCAGCAGTAACGACAGACATAGCAATCAGCCCCAGCATTTT	CASSNDRHSNQPQHF
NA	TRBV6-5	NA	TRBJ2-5	TGTGCCAGCAGTTATGGGGGAAGTGAGACCCAGTACTTC	CASSYGGSETQYF
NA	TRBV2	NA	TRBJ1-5	TGTGCCAGCACCAGAATGAGCGGGGCTCAAAATCAGCCCCAGCATTTT	CASTRMSGAQNQPQHF
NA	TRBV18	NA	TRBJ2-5	TGTGCCAGCTCGCCACTCTCGGCCCAGGGGCAGCAGTACTTC	CASSPLSAQGQQYF
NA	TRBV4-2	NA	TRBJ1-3	TGTGCCAGCAGCCAGGAGAATGGAAACACCATATATTTT	CASSQENGNTIYF
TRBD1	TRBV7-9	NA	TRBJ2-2	TGTGCCAGCAGCTCCTGGGACAGGGGCGACACCGGGGAGCTGTTTTTT	CASSSWDRGDTGELFF
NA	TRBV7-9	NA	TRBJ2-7	TGTGCCAGCAGCTTAGGTGGGTACAGATCCTACGAGCAGTACTTC	CASSLGGYRSYEQYF
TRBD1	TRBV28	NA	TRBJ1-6	TGTGCCAGCAGTCCCGGGGACAGCAGCTCCTATAATTCACCCCTCCACTTT	CASSPGDSSSYNSPLHF
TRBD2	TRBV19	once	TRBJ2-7	TGTGCCAGTAGTATAGGTCGCGGGGGGGCCAAGTACGAGCAGTACTTC	CASSIGRGGAKYEQYF
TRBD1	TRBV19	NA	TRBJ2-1	TGTGCCAGTAGTAGGACAGGGGTGCAGTTCTTC	CASSRTGVQFF
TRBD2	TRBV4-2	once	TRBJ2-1	TGTGCCAGCTCCCGAACCGGACTAGCGGGGGGAGGTGAGCAGTTCTTC	CASSRTGLAGGGEQFF
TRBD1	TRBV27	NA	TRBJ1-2	TGTGCCAGCAGCCGACAGGGAAACTTCTATGGCTACACCTTC	CASSRQGNFYGYTF
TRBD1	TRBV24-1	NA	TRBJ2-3	TGTGCCACCAGTGACAGGGGGACAGCGTCAGATACGCAGTATTTT	CATSDRGTASDTQYF
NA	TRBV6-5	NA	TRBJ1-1	TGTGCCAGCAGTTACTCGAATACGCCGAATGAAGCTTTCTTT	CASSYSNTPNEAFF
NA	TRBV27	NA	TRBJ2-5	TGTGCCAGCAAAAGTCTAGGGACCCAGTACTTC	CASKSLGTQYF
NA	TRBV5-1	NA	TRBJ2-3	TGCGCCAGCAGCCCCCGACCGAGGACAGATACGCAGTATTTT	CASSPRPRTDTQYF